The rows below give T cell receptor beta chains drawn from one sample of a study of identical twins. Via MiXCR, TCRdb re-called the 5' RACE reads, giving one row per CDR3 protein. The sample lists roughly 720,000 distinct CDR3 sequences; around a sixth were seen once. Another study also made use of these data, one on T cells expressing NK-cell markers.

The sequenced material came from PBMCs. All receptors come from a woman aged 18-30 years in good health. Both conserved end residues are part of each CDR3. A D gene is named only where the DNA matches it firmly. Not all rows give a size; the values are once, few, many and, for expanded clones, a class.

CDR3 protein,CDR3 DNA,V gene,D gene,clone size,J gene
CASSLSSGGFYEQYF,TGTGCCAGCAGCCTTAGTAGCGGGGGGTTCTACGAGCAGTACTTC,TRBV9,TRBD2,few,TRBJ2-7
CASSLTSPGLAGRTQYF,TGTGCCAGCAGCTTAACATCTCCGGGACTAGCGGGACGCACGCAGTATTTT,TRBV11-2,TRBD2,few,TRBJ2-3
CASSSGGMYNEQFF,TGCGCCAGCAGCTCTGGGGGGATGTACAATGAGCAGTTCTTC,TRBV5-1,.,.,TRBJ2-1
CASSLAQEGPYTF,TGTGCCAGCAGTTTAGCGCAAGAGGGACCCTACACCTTC,TRBV12-3/TRBV12-4,.,.,TRBJ1-2
CSAARTGTEQYF,TGCAGTGCTGCACGGACAGGGACCGAGCAGTACTTC,TRBV20-1,TRBD1,.,TRBJ2-7
CASTHPGTVSGYTF,TGTGCCAGCACCCACCCTGGGACAGTAAGCGGCTACACCTTC,TRBV7-9,TRBD1,.,TRBJ1-2
CATSREARISSSYEQYF,TGTGCCACCAGCAGAGAGGCCCGGATCTCCAGCTCCTACGAGCAGTACTTC,TRBV15,.,.,TRBJ2-7
CASSQEPGQGGYEQYF,TGCGCCAGCAGCCAGGAACCTGGACAGGGAGGATACGAGCAGTACTTC,TRBV4-3,TRBD1,many,TRBJ2-7
CSARAGVGNTGELFF,TGCAGTGCTAGGGCGGGGGTGGGAAACACCGGGGAGCTGTTTTTT,TRBV20-1,TRBD2,few,TRBJ2-2
CASSRGPPLSRQLDGYTF,TGTGCCAGCAGCCGAGGGCCCCCTCTGAGTCGTCAGTTGGATGGCTACACCTTC,TRBV11-1,.,.,TRBJ1-2
CASTNSGSDEQYF,TGTGCCAGCACCAATAGCGGGAGTGACGAGCAGTACTTC,TRBV12-3/TRBV12-4,TRBD2,.,TRBJ2-7
CSAREFAGPIYNEQFF,TGCAGTGCTAGAGAGTTTGCCGGCCCCATCTACAATGAGCAGTTCTTC,TRBV20-1,.,few,TRBJ2-1
CASRMAGASYNEQFF,TGTGCCAGCAGGATGGCGGGAGCATCCTACAATGAGCAGTTCTTC,TRBV28,TRBD2,.,TRBJ2-1
CASSDGTANNEQFF,TGTGCCAGCAGTGATGGGACAGCGAACAATGAGCAGTTCTTC,TRBV6-4,TRBD1,few,TRBJ2-1
CATSDPMTGFIETQYF,TGTGCCACCAGTGATCCTATGACAGGGTTTATCGAGACCCAGTACTTC,TRBV24-1,TRBD1,.,TRBJ2-5
CSATQWREEISGANVLTF,TGCAGTGCTACCCAATGGAGGGAGGAAATCTCTGGGGCCAACGTCCTGACTTTC,TRBV20-1,.,few,TRBJ2-6
CASRLTGTGGAYEQFF,TGTGCCAGCAGACTCACCGGGACAGGGGGCGCTTATGAGCAGTTCTTC,TRBV7-6,TRBD1,.,TRBJ2-1
CASLGAAAYNEQFF,TGTGCCAGCCTCGGGGCGGCCGCTTACAATGAGCAGTTCTTC,TRBV5-5,.,.,TRBJ2-1
CASTARQGSREQFF,TGTGCCAGCACGGCAAGACAGGGTTCTAGGGAGCAGTTCTTC,TRBV6-1,TRBD1,.,TRBJ2-1
CSAGQGPSSPLHF,TGCAGTGCGGGCCAGGGTCCGAGCTCACCCCTCCACTTT,TRBV20-1,.,.,TRBJ1-6
CASSSRTSGGDTYNEQFF,TGCGCCAGCAGCTCCCGGACTAGCGGGGGGGATACCTACAATGAGCAGTTCTTC,TRBV5-1,TRBD2,.,TRBJ2-1
CASSLLLSARYNEQFF,TGCGCCAGCAGTCTTCTCCTTTCTGCCCGATACAATGAGCAGTTCTTC,TRBV4-3,.,.,TRBJ2-1
CASSLAARISGELFF,TGTGCCAGCAGTTTGGCCGCCCGGATTTCCGGGGAGCTGTTTTTT,TRBV27,.,few,TRBJ2-2
CSADDSGSPYNEQFF,TGCAGTGCTGATGATAGCGGGAGTCCCTACAATGAGCAGTTCTTC,TRBV20-1,TRBD2,few,TRBJ2-1
CSAIPGTSGHEQYF,TGCAGTGCTATACCCGGGACTAGCGGGCATGAGCAGTACTTC,TRBV20-1,TRBD2,.,TRBJ2-7
CSVEVLAGVGEQYF,TGCAGCGTTGAGGTTTTAGCGGGAGTTGGCGAGCAGTACTTC,TRBV29-1,TRBD2,.,TRBJ2-7
CASSETWKTQYF,TGTGCCAGCAGCGAGACGTGGAAGACCCAGTACTTC,TRBV7-9,.,.,TRBJ2-5
CATSRDQSTGELFF,TGTGCCACCAGCAGAGATCAAAGCACCGGGGAGCTGTTTTTT,TRBV15,.,few,TRBJ2-2
CAWSVRRANQPQHF,TGTGCCTGGAGTGTACGCAGGGCAAATCAGCCCCAGCATTTT,TRBV30,.,.,TRBJ1-5
CAWSVGRNQPQHF,TGTGCCTGGAGTGTAGGCCGCAATCAGCCCCAGCATTTT,TRBV30,.,.,TRBJ1-5
CASSPRTVSSVQYF,TGTGCCAGCAGTCCCCGGACAGTTTCGTCAGTGCAGTACTTC,TRBV12-3/TRBV12-4,.,few,TRBJ2-7
CASSRASGYEQYF,TGCGCCAGCAGCCGGGCTAGCGGTTACGAGCAGTACTTC,TRBV5-1,TRBD2,once,TRBJ2-7
CAISGTGTGELFF,TGTGCCATCAGTGGTACGGGAACCGGGGAGCTGTTTTTT,TRBV10-3,.,few,TRBJ2-2
CASRGDGNTEAFF,TGTGCCAGCAGGGGGGACGGGAACACTGAAGCTTTCTTT,TRBV7-9,.,few,TRBJ1-1
CATIGGDGETQYF,TGTGCCACCATCGGGGGAGACGGGGAGACCCAGTACTTC,TRBV6-6,.,.,TRBJ2-5
CASSYRFGGTPYNEQFF,TGTGCCAGCAGTTACCGGTTTGGCGGGACCCCCTACAATGAGCAGTTCTTC,TRBV6-5,.,.,TRBJ2-1
CASTLTPGGHYNEQFF,TGTGCCAGCACCTTGACCCCCGGGGGCCACTACAATGAGCAGTTCTTC,TRBV2,.,.,TRBJ2-1
CASTLGQYTGELFF,TGTGCCAGCACTCTGGGACAGTACACCGGGGAGCTGTTTTTT,TRBV2,TRBD1,many,TRBJ2-2
CSARVPSASSYNEQFF,TGCAGTGCTAGAGTTCCTAGCGCCAGCTCCTACAATGAGCAGTTCTTC,TRBV20-1,.,.,TRBJ2-1
CASSRDWGNEQFF,TGTGCCAGCAGCAGGGACTGGGGCAATGAGCAGTTCTTC,TRBV7-2,.,many,TRBJ2-1
CASSRTGQDGNTIYF,TGTGCCAGCAGCCGGACAGGCCAGGATGGAAACACCATATATTTT,TRBV6-1,TRBD1,many,TRBJ1-3